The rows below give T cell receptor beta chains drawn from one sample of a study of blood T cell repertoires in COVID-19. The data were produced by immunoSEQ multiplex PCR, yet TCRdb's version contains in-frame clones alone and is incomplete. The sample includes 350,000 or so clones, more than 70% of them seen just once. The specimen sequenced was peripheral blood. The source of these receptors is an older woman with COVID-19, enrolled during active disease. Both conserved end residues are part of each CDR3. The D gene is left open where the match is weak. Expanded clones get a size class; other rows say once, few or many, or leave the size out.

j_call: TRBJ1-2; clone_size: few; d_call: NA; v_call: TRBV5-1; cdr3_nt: TGCGCCAGCAAGTTGGGTCTCGGGTCTCCAAAAGGCTACACCTTC; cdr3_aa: CASKLGLGSPKGYTF
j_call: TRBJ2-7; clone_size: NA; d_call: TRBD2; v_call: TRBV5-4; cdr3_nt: TGTGCCAGCAGCTTGCCGGCTAGCGGGGGGGTCAGGGAGCAGTACTTC; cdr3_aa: CASSLPASGGVREQYF
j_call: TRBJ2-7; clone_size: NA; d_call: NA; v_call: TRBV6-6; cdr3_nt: TGTGCCAGCAGTTGGGGGACACAAAACTACGAGCAGTACTTC; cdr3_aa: CASSWGTQNYEQYF
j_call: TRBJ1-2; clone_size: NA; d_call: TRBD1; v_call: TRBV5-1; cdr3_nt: TGCGCCAGCAGCACCACCGGGACAGGCTCTACTAACTATGGCTACACCTTC; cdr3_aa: CASSTTGTGSTNYGYTF
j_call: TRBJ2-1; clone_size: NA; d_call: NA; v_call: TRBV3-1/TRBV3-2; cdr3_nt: TGTGCCAGCAGCAAGGCGGGTGAGCAGTTCTTC; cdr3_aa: CASSKAGEQFF
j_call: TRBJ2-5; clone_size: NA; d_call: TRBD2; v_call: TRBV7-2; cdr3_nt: TGTGCCAGCAGCTTAGCGTCACTAGCGGCCCAGTACTTC; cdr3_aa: CASSLASLAAQYF
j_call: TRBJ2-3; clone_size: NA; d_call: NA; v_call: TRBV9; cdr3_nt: TGTGCCAGCAGCGTAGGGAGACAGGTAACTTACACAGATACGCAGTATTTT; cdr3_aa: CASSVGRQVTYTDTQYF
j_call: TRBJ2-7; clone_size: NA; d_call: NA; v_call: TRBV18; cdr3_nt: TGTGCCAGCTCACTACAGGACTACGAGCAGTACTTC; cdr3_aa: CASSLQDYEQYF
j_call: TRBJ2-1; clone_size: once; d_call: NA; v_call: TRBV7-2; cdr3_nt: TGTGCCAGCAGCCAATCCCGGACAGCCGGTGGGTTCTTC; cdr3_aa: CASSQSRTAGGFF
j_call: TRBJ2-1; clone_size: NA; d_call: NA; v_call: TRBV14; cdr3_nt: TGTGCCAGCAGCCAAGGACTACCCCGCAGAGAGCAGTTCTTC; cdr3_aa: CASSQGLPRREQFF
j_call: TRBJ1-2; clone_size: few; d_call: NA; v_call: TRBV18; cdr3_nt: TGTGCCAGCTCACCACGAGCGGGACCTTCTAACTATGGCTACACCTTC; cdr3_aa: CASSPRAGPSNYGYTF
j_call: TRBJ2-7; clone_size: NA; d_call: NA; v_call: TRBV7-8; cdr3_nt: NA; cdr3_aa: CASSNPGHLRFYEQYF
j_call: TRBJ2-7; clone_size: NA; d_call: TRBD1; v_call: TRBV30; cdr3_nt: TGTGCCTACCGGACAGGGGGGAGCTCCTCCTACGAGCAGTACTTC; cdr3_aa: CAYRTGGSSSYEQYF
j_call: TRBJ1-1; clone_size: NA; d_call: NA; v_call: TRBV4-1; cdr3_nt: TGCGCCAGCAGCCAAGTGGCAGGGGCAACTTCTGAAGCTTTCTTT; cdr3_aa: CASSQVAGATSEAFF
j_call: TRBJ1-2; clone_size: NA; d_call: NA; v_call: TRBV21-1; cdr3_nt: TGTGCCAGCAGCGCGGGTTGGAGATATGGCTACACCTTC; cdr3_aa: CASSAGWRYGYTF
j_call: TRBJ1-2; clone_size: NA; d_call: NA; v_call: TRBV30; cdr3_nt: TGTGCCTGGAGTGTACGCGTAGGGGGCTATGGCTACACCTTC; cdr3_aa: CAWSVRVGGYGYTF
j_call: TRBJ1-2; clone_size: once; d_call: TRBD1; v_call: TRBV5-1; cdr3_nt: TGCGCCAGCAGCTTGGGAGGGACAGGACCCTTTTATGGCTACACCTTC; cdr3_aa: CASSLGGTGPFYGYTF
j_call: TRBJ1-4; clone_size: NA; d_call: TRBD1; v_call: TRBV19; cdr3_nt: TGTGCCAGTAGTAACACGGGACAGCGGAATGAAAAACTGTTTTTT; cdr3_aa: CASSNTGQRNEKLFF
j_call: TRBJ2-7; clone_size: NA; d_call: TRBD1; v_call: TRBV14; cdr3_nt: TGTGCCAGCAGCCAGTTGACAGGGGACGAGCAGTACTTC; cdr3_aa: CASSQLTGDEQYF
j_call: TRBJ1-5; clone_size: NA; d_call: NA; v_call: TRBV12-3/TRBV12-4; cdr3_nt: TGTGCCAGCAGTTTTAGGGGAAATCAGCCCCAGCATTTT; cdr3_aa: CASSFRGNQPQHF
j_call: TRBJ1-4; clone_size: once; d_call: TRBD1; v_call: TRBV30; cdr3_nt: TGTGCCTGGAGTCAGGGGGGCGTAGAAAAACTGTTTTTT; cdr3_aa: CAWSQGGVEKLFF
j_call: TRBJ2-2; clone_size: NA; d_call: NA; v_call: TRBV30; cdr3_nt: TGTGCCTGGGGGGGGACAGCCTTGAACACCGGGGAGCTGTTTTTT; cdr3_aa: CAWGGTALNTGELFF
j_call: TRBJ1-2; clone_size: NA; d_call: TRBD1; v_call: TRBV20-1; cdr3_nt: TGCAGTGCCTGGACAGGATATGGCTACACCTTC; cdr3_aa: CSAWTGYGYTF